This T cell receptor beta chain emerged from a study of T cell responses to AZD1222 COVID-19 vaccine. A remark on this clone: Antigen: not known.

General study findings and limits: Repertoire samples came only from after the peak T cell response. Among the donors, most were white British and more were female, and clonal diversity was possibly underestimated. Reportedly, close to half of spike-specific TCRs are directed against unmutated variant regions. Baseline seropositivity occurred in only a handful of AZD1222 recipients.

Some clones are missing from TCRdb's copy, which holds only in-frame ones; the method was immunoSEQ multiplex PCR. This sample has tens of thousands of clones, with just under 90% found just once. V was pared by 3 bases and J by 2 bases, with 9 bases between. Germline CDR1 reads SGHNT; CDR2 reads YYREEE (reference sequence). The CDR3 contains 13 residues. The sequence was obtained from an adult in good health. The rearrangement uses TRBV5-4 and TRBJ2-7; no reliable D call. Sample: peripheral blood, taken on day 0 of AZD1222 vaccination. CDR3 protein: CASSWSEAYEQYF. The CDR3 nucleotides are TGTGCCAGCAGCTGGAGTGAGGCCTACGAGCAGTACTTC. The full variable domain, completed using reference TRBV5-4 and TRBJ2-7, is ETGVTQSPTHLIKTRGQQVTLRCSSQSGHNTVSWYQQALGQGPQFIFQYYREEENGRGNFPPRFSGLQFPNYSSELNVNALELDDSALYLCASSWSEAYEQYFGPGTRLTVT.